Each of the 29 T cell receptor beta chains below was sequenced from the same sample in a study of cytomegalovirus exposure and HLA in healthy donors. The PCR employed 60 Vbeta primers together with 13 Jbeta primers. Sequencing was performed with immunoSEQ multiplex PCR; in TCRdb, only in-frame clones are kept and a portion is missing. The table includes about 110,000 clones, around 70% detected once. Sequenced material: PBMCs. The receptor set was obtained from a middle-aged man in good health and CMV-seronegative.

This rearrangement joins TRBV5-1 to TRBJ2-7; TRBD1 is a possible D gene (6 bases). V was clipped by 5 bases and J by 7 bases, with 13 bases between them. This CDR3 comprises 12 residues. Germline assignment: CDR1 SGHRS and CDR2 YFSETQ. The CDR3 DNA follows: TGCGCCAGCAGTATACAGGGTGGGGAGCAGTACTTC. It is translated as CASSIQGGEQYF.

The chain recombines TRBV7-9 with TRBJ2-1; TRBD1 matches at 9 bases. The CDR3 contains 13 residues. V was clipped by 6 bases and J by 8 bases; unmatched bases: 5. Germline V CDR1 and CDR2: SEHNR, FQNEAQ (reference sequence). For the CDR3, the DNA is TGTGCCAGCAGGGGACAGGGTATCTATGAGCAGTTCTTC. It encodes CASRGQGIYEQFF.

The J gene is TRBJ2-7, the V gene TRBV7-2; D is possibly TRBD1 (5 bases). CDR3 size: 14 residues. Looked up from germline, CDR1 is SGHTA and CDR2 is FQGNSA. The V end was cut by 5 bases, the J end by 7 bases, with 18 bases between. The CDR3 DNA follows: TGTGCCAGCAGCATCACAGGTGTAGTCCGGGAGCAGTACTTC. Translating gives CASSITGVVREQYF.

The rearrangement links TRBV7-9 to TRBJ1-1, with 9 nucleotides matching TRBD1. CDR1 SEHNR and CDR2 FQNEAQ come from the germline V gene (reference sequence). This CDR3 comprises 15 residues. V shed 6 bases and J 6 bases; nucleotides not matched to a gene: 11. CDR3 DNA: TGTGCCAGCAGTATTCGACAGGGGGTCACTGCTGAAGCTTTCTTT. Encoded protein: CASSIRQGVTAEAFF.

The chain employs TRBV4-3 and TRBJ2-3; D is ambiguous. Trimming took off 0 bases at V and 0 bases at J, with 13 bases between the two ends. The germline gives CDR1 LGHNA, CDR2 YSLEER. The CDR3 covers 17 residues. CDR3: CASSQDTPLLSTDTQYF. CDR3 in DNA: TGCGCCAGCAGCCAAGATACTCCACTTCTAAGCACAGATACGCAGTATTTT.

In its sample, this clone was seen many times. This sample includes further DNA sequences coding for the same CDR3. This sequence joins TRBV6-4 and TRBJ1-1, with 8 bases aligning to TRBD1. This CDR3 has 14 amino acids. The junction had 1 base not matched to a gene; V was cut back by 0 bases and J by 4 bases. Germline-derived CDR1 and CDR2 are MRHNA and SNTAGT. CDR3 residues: CASSDSDRATEAFF. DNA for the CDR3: TGTGCCAGCAGTGACTCGGACAGGGCCACTGAAGCTTTCTTT.

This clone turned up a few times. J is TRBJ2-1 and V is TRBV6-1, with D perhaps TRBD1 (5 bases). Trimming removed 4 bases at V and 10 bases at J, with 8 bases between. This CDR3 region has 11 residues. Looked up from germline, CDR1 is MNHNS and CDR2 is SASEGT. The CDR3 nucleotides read TGTGCCAGCAGTGCTACAGGCGAGCAGTTCTTC. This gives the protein CASSATGEQFF.

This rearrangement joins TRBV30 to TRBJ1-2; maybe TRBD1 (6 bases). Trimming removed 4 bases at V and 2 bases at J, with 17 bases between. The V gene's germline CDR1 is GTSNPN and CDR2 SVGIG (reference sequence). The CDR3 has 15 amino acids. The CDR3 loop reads CAWTILDSSNYGYTF. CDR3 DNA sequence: TGTGCCTGGACCATCCTGGACAGTTCCAACTATGGCTACACCTTC.

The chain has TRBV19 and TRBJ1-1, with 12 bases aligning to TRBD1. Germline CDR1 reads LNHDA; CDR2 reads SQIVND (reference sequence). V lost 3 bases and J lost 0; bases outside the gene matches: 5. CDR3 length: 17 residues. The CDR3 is CASSITGTGGMNTEAFF. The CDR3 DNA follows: TGTGCCAGTAGTATCACCGGGACAGGGGGCATGAACACTGAAGCTTTCTTT.

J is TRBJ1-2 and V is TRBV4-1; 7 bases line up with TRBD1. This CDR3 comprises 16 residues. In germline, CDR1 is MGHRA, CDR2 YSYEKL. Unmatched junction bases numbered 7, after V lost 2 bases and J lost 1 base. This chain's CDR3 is CASSQPNRGINYGYTF. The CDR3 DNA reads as TGCGCCAGCAGCCAACCCAACAGGGGAATTAACTATGGCTACACCTTC.

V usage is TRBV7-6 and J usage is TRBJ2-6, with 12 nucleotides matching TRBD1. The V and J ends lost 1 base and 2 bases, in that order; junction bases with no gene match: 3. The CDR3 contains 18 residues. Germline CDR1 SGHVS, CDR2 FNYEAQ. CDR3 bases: TGTGCCAGCAGCTTAGACGGGACAGGGGGCCCTGGGGCCAACGTCCTGACTTTC. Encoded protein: CASSLDGTGGPGANVLTF.

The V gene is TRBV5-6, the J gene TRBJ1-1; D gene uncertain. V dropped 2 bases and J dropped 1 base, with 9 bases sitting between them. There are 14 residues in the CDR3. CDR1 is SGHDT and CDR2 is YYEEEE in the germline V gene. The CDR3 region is CASSFMGRNTEAFF. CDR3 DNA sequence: TGTGCCAGCAGCTTTATGGGGAGGAACACTGAAGCTTTCTTT.

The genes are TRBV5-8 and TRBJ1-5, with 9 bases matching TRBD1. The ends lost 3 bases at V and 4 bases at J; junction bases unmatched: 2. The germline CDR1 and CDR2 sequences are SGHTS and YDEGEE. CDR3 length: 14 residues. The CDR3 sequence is CASSSGTGNQPQHF. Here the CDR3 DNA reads TGTGCCAGCAGCTCCGGGACAGGGAATCAGCCCCAGCATTTT.

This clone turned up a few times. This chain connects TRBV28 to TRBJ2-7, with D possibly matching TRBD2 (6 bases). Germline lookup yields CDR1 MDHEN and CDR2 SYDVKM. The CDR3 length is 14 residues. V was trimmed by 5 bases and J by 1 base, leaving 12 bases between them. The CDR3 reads CASSPPGGSYEQYF. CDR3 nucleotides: TGTGCCAGCAGTCCACCCGGGGGATCCTACGAGCAGTACTTC.

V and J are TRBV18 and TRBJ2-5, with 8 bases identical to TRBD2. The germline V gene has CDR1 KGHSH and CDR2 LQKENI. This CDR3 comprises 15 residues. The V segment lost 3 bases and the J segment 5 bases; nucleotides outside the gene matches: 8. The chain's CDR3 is CASSPDSGMGETQYF. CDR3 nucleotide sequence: TGTGCCAGCTCACCTGATAGCGGGATGGGGGAGACCCAGTACTTC.

CDR3 bases: TGTGCCAGCAGTCTCCAGACAGGGGGCAATGGCTACACCTTC. It yields the protein CASSLQTGGNGYTF. V gene TRBV28 combines with J gene TRBJ1-2; 10 bases agree with TRBD1. The CDR3 is made up of 14 amino acids. Trimming took 5 bases from V and 6 from J; bases not matched to a gene: 6. In germline, CDR1 is MDHEN, CDR2 SYDVKM.

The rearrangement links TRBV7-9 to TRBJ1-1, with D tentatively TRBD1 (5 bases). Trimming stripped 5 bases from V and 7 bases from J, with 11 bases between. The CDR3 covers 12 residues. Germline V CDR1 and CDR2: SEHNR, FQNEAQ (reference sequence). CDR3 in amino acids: CASSIGGIEAFF. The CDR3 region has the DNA TGTGCCAGCAGCATTGGGGGGATTGAAGCTTTCTTT.

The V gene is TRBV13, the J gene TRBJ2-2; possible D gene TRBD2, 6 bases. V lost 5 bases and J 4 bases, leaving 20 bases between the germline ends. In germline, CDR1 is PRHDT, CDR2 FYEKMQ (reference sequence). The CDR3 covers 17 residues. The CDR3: CASSIPAGGESTGELFF. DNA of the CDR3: TGTGCCAGCAGCATTCCCGCTGGCGGGGAGAGCACCGGGGAGCTGTTTTTT.

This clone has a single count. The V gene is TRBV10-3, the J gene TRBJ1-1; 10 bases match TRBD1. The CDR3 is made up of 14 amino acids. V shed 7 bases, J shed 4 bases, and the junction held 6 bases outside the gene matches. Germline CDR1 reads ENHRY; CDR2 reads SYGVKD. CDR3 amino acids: CAIKKTGGGTEAFF. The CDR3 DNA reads TGTGCCATCAAAAAGACAGGGGGCGGCACTGAAGCTTTCTTT.

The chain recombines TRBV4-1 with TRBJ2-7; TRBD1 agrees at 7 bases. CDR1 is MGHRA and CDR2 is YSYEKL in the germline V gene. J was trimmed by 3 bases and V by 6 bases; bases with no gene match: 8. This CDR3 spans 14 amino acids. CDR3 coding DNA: TGCGCCAGCAGACGACAGGGTGAGGACTACGAGCAGTACTTC. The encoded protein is CASRRQGEDYEQYF.

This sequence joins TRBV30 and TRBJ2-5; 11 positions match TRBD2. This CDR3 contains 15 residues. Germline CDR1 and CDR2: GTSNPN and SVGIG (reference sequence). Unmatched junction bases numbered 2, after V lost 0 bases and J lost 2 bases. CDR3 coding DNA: TGTGCCTGGAGTGTTGGGACTAGCGGACAAGAGACCCAGTACTTC. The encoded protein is CAWSVGTSGQETQYF.

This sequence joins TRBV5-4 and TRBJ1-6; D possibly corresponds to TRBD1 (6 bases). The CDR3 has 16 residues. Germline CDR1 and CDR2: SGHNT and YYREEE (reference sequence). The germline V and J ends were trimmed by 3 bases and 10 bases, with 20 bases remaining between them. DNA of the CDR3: TGTGCCAGCAGCTCCCGCCCCACAGGGAGTAACTCACCCCTCCACTTT. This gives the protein CASSSRPTGSNSPLHF.

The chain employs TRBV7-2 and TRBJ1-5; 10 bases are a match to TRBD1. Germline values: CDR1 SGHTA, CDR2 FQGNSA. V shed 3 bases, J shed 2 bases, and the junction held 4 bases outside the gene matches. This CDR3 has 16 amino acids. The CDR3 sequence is CASSLGQGPGNQPQHF. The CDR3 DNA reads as TGTGCCAGCAGCTTGGGACAGGGGCCAGGCAATCAGCCCCAGCATTTT. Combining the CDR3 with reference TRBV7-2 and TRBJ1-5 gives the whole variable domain GAGVSQSPSNKVTEKGKDVELRCDPISGHTALYWYRQSLGQGLEFLIYFQGNSAPDKSGLPSDRFSAERTGGSVSTLTIQRTQQEDSAVYLCASSLGQGPGNQPQHFGDGTRLSIL.

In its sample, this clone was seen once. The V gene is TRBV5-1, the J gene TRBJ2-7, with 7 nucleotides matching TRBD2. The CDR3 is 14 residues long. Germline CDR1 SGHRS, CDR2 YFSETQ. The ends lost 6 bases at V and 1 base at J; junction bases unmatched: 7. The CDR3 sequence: CASTMAGVSYEQYF. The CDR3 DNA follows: TGCGCCAGCACTATGGCGGGGGTGTCCTACGAGCAGTACTTC.

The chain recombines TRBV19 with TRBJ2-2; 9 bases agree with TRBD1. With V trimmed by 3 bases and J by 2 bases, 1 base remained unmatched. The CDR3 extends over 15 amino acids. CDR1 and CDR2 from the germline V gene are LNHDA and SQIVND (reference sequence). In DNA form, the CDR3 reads TGTGCCAGTAGTATTACAGGGGGCAACACCGGGGAGCTGTTTTTT. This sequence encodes CASSITGGNTGELFF.

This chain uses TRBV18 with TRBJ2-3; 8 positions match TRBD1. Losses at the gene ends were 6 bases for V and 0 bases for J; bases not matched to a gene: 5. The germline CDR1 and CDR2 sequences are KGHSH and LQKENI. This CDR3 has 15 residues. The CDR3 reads CASSDRTGSTDTQYF. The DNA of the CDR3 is TGTGCCAGCTCGGATAGGACAGGGAGCACAGATACGCAGTATTTT.

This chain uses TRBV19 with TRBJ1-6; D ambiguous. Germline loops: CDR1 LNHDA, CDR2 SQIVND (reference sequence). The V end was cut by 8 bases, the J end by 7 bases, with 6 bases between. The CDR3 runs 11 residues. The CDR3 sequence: CASGPNSPLHF. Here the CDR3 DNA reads TGTGCCAGTGGGCCGAATTCACCCCTCCACTTT.

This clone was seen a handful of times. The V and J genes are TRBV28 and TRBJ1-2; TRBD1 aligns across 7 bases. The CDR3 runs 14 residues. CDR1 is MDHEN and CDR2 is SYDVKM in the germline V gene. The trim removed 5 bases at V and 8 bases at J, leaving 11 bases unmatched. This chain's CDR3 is CASSIQRDREGYTF. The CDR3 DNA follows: TGTGCCAGCAGTATCCAAAGAGACAGGGAGGGCTACACCTTC.

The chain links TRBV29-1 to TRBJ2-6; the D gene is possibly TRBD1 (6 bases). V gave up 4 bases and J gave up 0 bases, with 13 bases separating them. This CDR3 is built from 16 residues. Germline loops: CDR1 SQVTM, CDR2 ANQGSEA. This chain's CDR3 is CSVARDINSGANVLTF. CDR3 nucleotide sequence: TGCAGCGTTGCCAGGGACATAAACTCTGGGGCCAACGTCCTGACTTTC.